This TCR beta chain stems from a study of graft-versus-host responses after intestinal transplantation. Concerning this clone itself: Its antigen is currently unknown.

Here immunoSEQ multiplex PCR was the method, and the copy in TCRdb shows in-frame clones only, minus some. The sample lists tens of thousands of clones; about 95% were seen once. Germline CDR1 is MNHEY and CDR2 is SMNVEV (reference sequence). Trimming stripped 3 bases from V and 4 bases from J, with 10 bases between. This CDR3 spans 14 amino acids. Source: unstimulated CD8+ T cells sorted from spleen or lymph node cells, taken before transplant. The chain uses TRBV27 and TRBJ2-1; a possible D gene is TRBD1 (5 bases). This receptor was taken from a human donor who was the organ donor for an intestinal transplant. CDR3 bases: TGTGCCAGCAGTTTGGGGCAGCCTTACAATGAGCAGTTCTTC. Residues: CASSLGQPYNEQFF.